The 19 T cell receptor beta chains below come from one sample, sequenced in a study of blood T cell repertoires in COVID-19. The assay was immunoSEQ multiplex PCR, and TCRdb's table has in-frame clones only and misses some. Of 120,000 or so clones in the sample, 82% were seen once. Source material: peripheral blood. All receptors derive from a woman between 65 and 79 years old with acute or convalescent COVID-19.

The V gene is TRBV5-4, the J gene TRBJ2-2; unclear D gene. V gave up 4 bases and J gave up 3 bases, with 4 bases separating them. The length of the CDR3 is 12 residues. The germline V gene encodes CDR1 SGHNT and CDR2 YYREEE (reference sequence). As DNA, the CDR3 is TGTGCCAGCAGCCGTGACACCGGGGAGCTGTTTTTT. Translated: CASSRDTGELFF.

The chain is built from TRBV24-1 and TRBJ2-1; 13 bases match TRBD2. V was clipped by 4 bases and J by 8 bases; unmatched bases: 1. This CDR3 has 14 amino acids. CDR1 KGHDR and CDR2 SFDVKD come from the germline V gene. The CDR3 is CATSDTSGGDEQFF. As DNA, the CDR3 is TGTGCCACCAGTGACACTAGCGGGGGGGATGAGCAGTTCTTC.

The rearrangement links TRBV6-2 or TRBV6-3 to TRBJ1-4; 8 bases align to TRBD1. Germline V CDR1 and CDR2: MNHEY, SVGEGT. The trim removed 6 bases at V and 7 bases at J, leaving 10 bases unmatched. The CDR3 runs 15 residues. The CDR3 nucleotides are TGTGCCAGCAGCCCCTTTGGACAGGGCCGTGAAAAACTGTTTTTT. Encoded protein: CASSPFGQGREKLFF.

In this sample, this clone turned up a few times. The chain recombines TRBV5-6 with TRBJ1-2; D is ambiguous. Trimming stripped 3 bases from V and 6 bases from J, with 27 bases between. Germline V gives CDR1 SGHDT, CDR2 YYEEEE. The CDR3 runs to 18 residues. CDR3 loop: CASSYPRRESTDRDGYTF. The CDR3 DNA sequence: TGTGCCAGCAGCTACCCTAGACGCGAATCCACCGACCGGGATGGCTACACCTTC.

The rearrangement joins TRBV4-1 to TRBJ1-5; 10 positions match TRBD1. V lost 0 bases, J lost 2 bases, and 10 bases stayed unmatched. The CDR3 spans 19 residues. Germline V gives CDR1 MGHRA, CDR2 YSYEKL. CDR3 sequence (DNA): TGCGCCAGCAGCCAAGACGGGGGACAGGGGACTTCGCGCAATCAGCCCCAGCATTTT. Protein product: CASSQDGGQGTSRNQPQHF.

The CDR3 region has the DNA TGTGCCAGCAGCCAAGGTCGGCCAGGGGGCATTAGAGATACGCAGTATTTT. Protein sequence: CASSQGRPGGIRDTQYF. This chain uses TRBV3-1 (or the pseudogene TRBV3-2) with TRBJ2-3; 8 nucleotides line up with TRBD1. Germline V gene data show CDR1 as LGHDT and CDR2 as YNNKEL (reference sequence). Trimming at V came to 1 base and at J to 5 bases, leaving 11 bases not matched to a gene. The CDR3 totals 17 residues.

V is TRBV9 and J is TRBJ2-3; tentative D call: TRBD2 (6 bases). Germline assignment: CDR1 SGDLS and CDR2 YYNGEE. CDR3 length equals 14 residues. Deletions cut 4 bases from V and 2 bases from J, with 11 bases between. The CDR3 is CASSPSGVTDTQYF. As DNA, the CDR3 is TGTGCCAGCAGCCCTTCGGGGGTCACAGATACGCAGTATTTT.

CDR3 in amino acids: CASRQSYSNQPQHF. The DNA for the CDR3 is TGTGCCAGCAGACAGTCCTATAGCAATCAGCCCCAGCATTTT. J is TRBJ1-5 and V is TRBV6-6; unclear D gene. The germline V and J ends were trimmed by 6 bases and 0 bases, with 9 bases remaining between them. CDR1 is MNHNY and CDR2 is SVGAGI in the germline V gene (reference sequence). This CDR3 has 14 amino acids.

The gene calls are TRBV10-1 and TRBJ1-4, with 7 bases identical to TRBD1. Trimming at V came to 8 bases and at J to 8 bases, leaving 8 bases not matched to a gene. Germline V gene lookup returns CDR1 WNHNN and CDR2 SYGVQD (reference sequence). CDR3 length: 13 residues. CDR3 sequence reads: CASVYRGREKLFF. The CDR3 coding sequence is TGCGCCAGCGTTTACAGGGGTCGGGAAAAACTGTTTTTT.

V is TRBV10-1 and J is TRBJ2-2; 8 nucleotides align to TRBD1. V was clipped by 1 base and J by 5 bases; unmatched bases: 6. This CDR3 comprises 16 residues. CDR1 is WNHNN and CDR2 is SYGVQD in the germline V gene (reference sequence). The CDR3 nucleotides are TGCGCCAGCAGTGAGTTCGACAGGGGCAGGACCGGGGAGCTGTTTTTT. Translated: CASSEFDRGRTGELFF.

The chain is built from TRBV19 and TRBJ2-7; D remains unclear. Trimming cost V 5 bases and J 2 bases, with 10 bases left between them. In germline, CDR1 is LNHDA, CDR2 SQIVND (reference sequence). CDR3 length: 13 residues. CDR3 nucleotide sequence: TGTGCCAGTAGTGTAGGCGGAGCCTACGAGCAGTACTTC. Its translation: CASSVGGAYEQYF.

CDR3 nucleotides: TGCGCCAGCAGTTGGGGGGGGCTAGAGACCCAGTACTTC. As protein: CASSWGGLETQYF. The chain combines TRBV5-1 with TRBJ2-5, with D perhaps matching TRBD2 (7 bases). The CDR3 has 13 amino acids. V gave up 5 bases and J gave up 4 bases, with 12 bases separating them. Germline values: CDR1 SGHRS, CDR2 YFSETQ.

The gene calls are TRBV19 and TRBJ2-5; D unclear. Germline V gives CDR1 LNHDA, CDR2 SQIVND (reference sequence). With 5 bases removed from V and 5 bases from J, the gap between germline ends came to 12 bases. There are 13 residues in the CDR3. The CDR3 reads CASSPRYSETQYF. CDR3 DNA sequence: TGTGCCAGTAGTCCTCGATACTCCGAGACCCAGTACTTC.

The chain links TRBV19 to TRBJ1-2, with a possible D match to TRBD1 (5 bases). Germline V gives CDR1 LNHDA, CDR2 SQIVND (reference sequence). CDR3 size: 15 residues. V dropped 5 bases and J dropped 4 bases, with 17 bases sitting between them. The CDR3 DNA reads TGTGCCAGTAGTCCTCCGTGGGGGGTGAGCTATGGCTACACCTTC. It yields the protein CASSPPWGVSYGYTF.

V gene TRBV27 combines with J gene TRBJ2-5; the match to TRBD2 covers 11 bases. The CDR3 contains 19 residues. V was clipped by 0 bases and J by 5 bases; unmatched bases: 14. CDR1 MNHEY and CDR2 SMNVEV come from the germline V gene (reference sequence). The CDR3 DNA sequence: TGTGCCAGCAGTTTATCTTCCAGACTAGCGGGGCTCACGGAGGAGACCCAGTACTTC. It translates to CASSLSSRLAGLTEETQYF.

The gene calls are TRBV30 and TRBJ2-5; D unresolved. CDR1 and CDR2 from the germline V gene are GTSNPN and SVGIG (reference sequence). CDR3 length: 11 residues. Trimming shortened V by 3 bases and J by 4 bases, and 6 bases separated the two germline ends. Here the CDR3 reads CAWRVAETQYF. The CDR3 DNA sequence: TGTGCCTGGAGGGTAGCAGAGACCCAGTACTTC.

The J gene is TRBJ2-7, the V gene TRBV10-3, with 9 bases identical to TRBD1. Germline V gene data show CDR1 as ENHRY and CDR2 as SYGVKD. J was trimmed by 5 bases and V by 6 bases; bases with no gene match: 8. CDR3 length equals 14 residues. The CDR3 sequence: CAISPQGALDEQYF. For the CDR3, the DNA is TGTGCCATCAGCCCACAGGGGGCGCTGGACGAGCAGTACTTC.

This sequence joins TRBV5-6 and TRBJ1-2; maybe TRBD1 (5 bases). V shed 3 bases and J shed 7 bases, with 19 bases lying between them. The CDR3 contains 15 residues. Germline CDR1 and CDR2: SGHDT and YYEEEE. The CDR3 sequence: CASSYFDILGAGYTF. The DNA for the CDR3 is TGTGCCAGCAGCTATTTCGACATACTTGGGGCTGGCTACACCTTC.

The chain employs TRBV20-1 and TRBJ1-2, with 7 bases identical to TRBD1. CDR3 size: 15 residues. Germline V lookup: CDR1 DFQATT, CDR2 SNEGSKA (reference sequence). Trimming took 3 bases from V and 4 from J; bases not matched to a gene: 11. CDR3 residues: CSASQQGTGSYGYTF. The CDR3 nucleotides read TGCAGTGCTAGTCAACAGGGGACGGGGAGCTATGGCTACACCTTC.